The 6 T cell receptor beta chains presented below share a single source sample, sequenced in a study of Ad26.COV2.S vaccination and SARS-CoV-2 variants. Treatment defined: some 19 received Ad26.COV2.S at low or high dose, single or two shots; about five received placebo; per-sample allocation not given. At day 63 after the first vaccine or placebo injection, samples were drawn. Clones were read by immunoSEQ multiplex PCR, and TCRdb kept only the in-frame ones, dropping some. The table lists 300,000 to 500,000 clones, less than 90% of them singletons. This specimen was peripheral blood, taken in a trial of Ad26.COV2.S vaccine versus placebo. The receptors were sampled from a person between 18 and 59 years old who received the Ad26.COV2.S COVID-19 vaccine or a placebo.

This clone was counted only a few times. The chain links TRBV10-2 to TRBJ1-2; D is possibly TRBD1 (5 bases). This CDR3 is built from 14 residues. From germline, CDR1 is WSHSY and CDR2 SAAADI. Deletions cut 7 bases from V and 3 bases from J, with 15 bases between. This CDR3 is CASKRGGRDYGYTF. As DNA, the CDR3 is TGCGCCAGCAAGCGGGGCGGGCGGGACTATGGCTACACCTTC.

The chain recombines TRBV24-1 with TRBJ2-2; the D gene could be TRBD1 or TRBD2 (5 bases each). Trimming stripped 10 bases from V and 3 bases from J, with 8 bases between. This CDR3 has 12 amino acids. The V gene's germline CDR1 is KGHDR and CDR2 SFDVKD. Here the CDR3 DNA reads TGTGCCACGAGAGGGGACACCGGGGAGCTGTTTTTT. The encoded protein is CATRGDTGELFF.

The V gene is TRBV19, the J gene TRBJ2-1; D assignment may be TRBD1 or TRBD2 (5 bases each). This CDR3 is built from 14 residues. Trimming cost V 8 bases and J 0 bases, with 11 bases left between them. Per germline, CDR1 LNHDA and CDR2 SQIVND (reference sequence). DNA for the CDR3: TGTGCCAGTTCCGGGACCCGCTCCTACAATGAGCAGTTCTTC. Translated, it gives CASSGTRSYNEQFF.

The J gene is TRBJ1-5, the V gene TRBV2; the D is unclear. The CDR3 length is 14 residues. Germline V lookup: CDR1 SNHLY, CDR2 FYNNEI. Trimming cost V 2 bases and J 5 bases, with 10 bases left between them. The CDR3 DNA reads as TGTGCCAGCAGTGAATCGATTTGGGATCAGCCCCAGCATTTT. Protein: CASSESIWDQPQHF. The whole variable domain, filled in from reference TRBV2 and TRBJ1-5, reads EPEVTQTPSHQVTQMGQEVILRCVPISNHLYFYWYRQILGQKVEFLVSFYNNEISEKSEIFDDQFSVERPDGSNFTLKIRSTKLEDSAMYFCASSESIWDQPQHFGDGTRLSIL.

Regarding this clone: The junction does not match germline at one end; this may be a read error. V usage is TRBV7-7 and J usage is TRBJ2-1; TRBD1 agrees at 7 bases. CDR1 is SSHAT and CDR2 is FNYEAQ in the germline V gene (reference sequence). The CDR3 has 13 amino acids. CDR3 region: CASSSDRDHEQFF. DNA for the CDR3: TGTGCTAGCAGTTCTGACAGGGACCATGAGCAGTTCTTC.

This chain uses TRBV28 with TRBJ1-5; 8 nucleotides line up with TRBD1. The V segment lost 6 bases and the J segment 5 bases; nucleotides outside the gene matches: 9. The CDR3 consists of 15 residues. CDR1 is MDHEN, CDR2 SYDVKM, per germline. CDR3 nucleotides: TGTGCCAGCAGGACGGACAGGGAAGGCTATCAGCCCCAGCATTTT. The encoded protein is CASRTDREGYQPQHF.